The T cell receptor beta chain described here comes from a study of shared clonotypes between healthy human individuals. Overall study context: Aged 18 to 49, the donors were a couple of women and a few men.

V dropped 0 bases and J dropped 0; count of bases not matched to a gene: 5. The CDR3 has 16 residues. In germline, CDR1 is SGHRS, CDR2 YFSETQ. Measured with immunoSEQ multiplex PCR; TCRdb has only the in-frame clones, and not every one. The sample records around 600,000 clones, more than 95% being singletons. The sequenced sample was naive CD4+ T cells sorted from blood. Documented subset: CD45RA+ positively selected. The chain is built from TRBV5-1 and TRBJ1-1; 7 positions match TRBD1. This TCR was recovered from a woman under 40 in good health. CDR3 sequence reads: CASSLAGGDMNTEAFF. CDR3 DNA: TGCGCCAGCAGCTTGGCAGGGGGGGATATGAACACTGAAGCTTTCTTT.